Detailed here is one T cell receptor (beta chain). This record comes from a study of CD8+CD57+ T cells in acquired aplastic anemia. Genomic DNA provided the template from which TCR beta VDJ and CDR3 profiles were obtained. Each CDR3 protein is one row after TCRdb ran MiXCR on the reads. The data contain 120,000 or so distinct CDR3 sequences, about 50% of them singletons. All patients picked for sequencing had shown, by flow cytometry, an expansion of CD8+CD57+ cells. This clonotype was sampled from a human donor with aplastic anemia. Sequencing used sorted CD4+, CD8+, or CD8+CD57+ T cells (not recorded which) from PBMCs.

CDR3 region: CASSARTGGQPQHF. The CDR3 DNA reads TGTGCCAGCAGTGCAAGGACAGGGGGTCAGCCCCAGCATTTT. The genes are TRBV2 and TRBJ1-5; 10 bases agree with TRBD1. After removal of 4 bases from V and 6 bases from J, the junction contained 3 bases not matched to a gene. The CDR3 runs to 14 residues. The germline CDR1 and CDR2 sequences are SNHLY and FYNNEI.